This TCR beta chain is from a study of cytomegalovirus exposure and HLA in healthy donors. Study-wide results and limits: A later analysis showed HLA-associated TCR beta chains outstripping equally common others in clonal expansion.

A remark on this clone: Its specificity is not known.

V lost 0 bases and J lost 4, with 12 bases in between. Germline V gene data show CDR1 as SGHDN and CDR2 as FVKESK. CDR3 length: 15 residues. The PCR contained 60 Vbeta and 13 Jbeta primers. Clones were sequenced by immunoSEQ multiplex PCR, and TCRdb holds only the in-frame ones, with some missing. Its listing shows some 130,000 clones. The TCR was taken from a woman aged 55-75 years in good health and CMV-seronegative. This rearrangement joins TRBV14 to TRBJ1-1; maybe TRBD1 (5 bases). Sequencing was done on a sample of PBMCs. CDR3 region: CASSQDRVGVTEAFF. As DNA, the CDR3 is TGTGCCAGCAGCCAAGACAGGGTTGGTGTCACTGAAGCTTTCTTT. Using reference TRBV14 and TRBJ1-1 for the parts outside the CDR3, the full variable domain is EAGVTQFPSHSVIEKGQTVTLRCDPISGHDNLYWYRRVMGKEIKFLLHFVKESKQDESGMPNNRFLAERTGGTYSTLKVQPAELEDSGVYFCASSQDRVGVTEAFFGQGTRLTVV.